This T cell receptor (beta chain) was obtained from a study of cytomegalovirus exposure and HLA in healthy donors. With 60 Vbeta and 13 Jbeta primers, the PCR was carried out. Sequencing used immunoSEQ multiplex PCR; TCRdb keeps in-frame clones, though not all of them. The top ten clones hold more than 9.5% of a sample with over 70,000 clones, 74% of them seen once. The V gene end was trimmed by 5 bases and the J gene end by 3 bases; junction bases not matched to a gene: 11. This CDR3 has 16 amino acids. CDR1 is SGHTA, CDR2 FQGTGA, per germline. Specimen: PBMCs. The J gene is TRBJ2-7, the V gene TRBV7-3; 9 nucleotides align to TRBD2. The origin of this receptor is a human donor in good health. The CDR3 is CASSPDGAGGLYEQYF. For the CDR3, the DNA is TGTGCCAGCAGCCCTGATGGAGCGGGAGGCCTCTACGAGCAGTACTTC.